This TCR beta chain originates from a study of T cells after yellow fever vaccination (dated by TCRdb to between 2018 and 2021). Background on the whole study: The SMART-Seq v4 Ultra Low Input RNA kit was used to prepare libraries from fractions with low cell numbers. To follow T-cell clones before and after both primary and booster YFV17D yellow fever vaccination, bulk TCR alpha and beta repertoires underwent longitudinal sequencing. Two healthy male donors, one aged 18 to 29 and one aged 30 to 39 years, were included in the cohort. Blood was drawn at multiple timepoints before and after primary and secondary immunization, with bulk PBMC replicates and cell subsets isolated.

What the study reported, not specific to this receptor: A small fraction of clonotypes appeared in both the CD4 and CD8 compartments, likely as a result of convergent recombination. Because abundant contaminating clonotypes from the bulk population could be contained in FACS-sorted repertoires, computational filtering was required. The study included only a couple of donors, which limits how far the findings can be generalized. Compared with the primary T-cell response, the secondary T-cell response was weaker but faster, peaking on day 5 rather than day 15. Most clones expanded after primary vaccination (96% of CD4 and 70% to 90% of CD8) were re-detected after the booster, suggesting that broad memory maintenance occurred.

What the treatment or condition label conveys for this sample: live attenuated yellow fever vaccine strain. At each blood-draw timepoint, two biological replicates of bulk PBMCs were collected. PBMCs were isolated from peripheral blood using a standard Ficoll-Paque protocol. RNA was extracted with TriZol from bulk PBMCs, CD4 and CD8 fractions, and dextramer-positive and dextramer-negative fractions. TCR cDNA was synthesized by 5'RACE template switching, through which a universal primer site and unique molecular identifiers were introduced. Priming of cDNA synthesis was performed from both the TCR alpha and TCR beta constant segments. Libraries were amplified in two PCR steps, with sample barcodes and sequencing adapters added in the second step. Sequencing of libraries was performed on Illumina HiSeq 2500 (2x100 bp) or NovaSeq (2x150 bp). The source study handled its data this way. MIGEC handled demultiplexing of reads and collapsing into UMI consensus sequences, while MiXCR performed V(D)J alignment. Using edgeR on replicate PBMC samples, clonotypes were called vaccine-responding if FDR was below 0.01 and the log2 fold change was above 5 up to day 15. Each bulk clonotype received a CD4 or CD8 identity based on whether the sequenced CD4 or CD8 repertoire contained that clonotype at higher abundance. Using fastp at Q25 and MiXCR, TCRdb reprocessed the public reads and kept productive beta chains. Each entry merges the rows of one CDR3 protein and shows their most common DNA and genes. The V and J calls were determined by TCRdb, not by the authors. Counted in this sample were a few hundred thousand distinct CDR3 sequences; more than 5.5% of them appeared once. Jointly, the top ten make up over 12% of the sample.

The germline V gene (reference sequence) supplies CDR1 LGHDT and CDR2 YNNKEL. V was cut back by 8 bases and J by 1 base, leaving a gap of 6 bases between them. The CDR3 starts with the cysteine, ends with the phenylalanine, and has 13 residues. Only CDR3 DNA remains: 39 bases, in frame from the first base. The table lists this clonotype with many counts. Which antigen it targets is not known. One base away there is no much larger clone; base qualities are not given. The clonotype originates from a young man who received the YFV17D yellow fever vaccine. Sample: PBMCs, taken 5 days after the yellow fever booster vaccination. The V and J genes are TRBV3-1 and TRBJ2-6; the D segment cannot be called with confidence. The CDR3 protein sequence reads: CASGISGANVLTF. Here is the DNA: TGTGCCAGCGGTATTTCTGGGGCCAACGTCCTGACTTTC.